These 4 T cell receptor beta chains came from one sample sequenced in a study of T-cell reconstitution after alpha-beta-depleted transplantation in children. Preparation of the TCRbeta library involved a method that used unique molecular identifiers. TCRdb itself ran the PCR reads through MiXCR, one entry per CDR3 protein. The profile shows tens of thousands of distinct CDR3 sequences, 4.9% of them singletons. The sequenced sample was PBMCs, mostly from graft donor cells, obtained 180 days after TCRalphabeta/CD19-depleted stem cell transplant. Receptors originate from a boy less than two years old who had a stem cell transplant for acute myeloid leukemia, so the T cells may come from the graft donor.

At least ten counts were recorded for this clonotype. This rearrangement joins TRBV3-1 to TRBJ2-5, with D possibly matching TRBD2 (5 bases). The CDR3 consists of 14 residues. Germline V CDR1 and CDR2: LGHDT, YNNKEL (reference sequence). Trimming took 8 bases from V and 0 from J, leaving 13 bases between them. The CDR3, as DNA: TGTGCCAGCGTTGAGGGATTTAACCAAGAGACCCAGTACTTC. Encoded protein: CASVEGFNQETQYF.

J is TRBJ1-2 and V is TRBV15, with D possibly matching TRBD1 (6 bases). The germline V gene encodes CDR1 LNHNV and CDR2 YYDKDF (reference sequence). Trimming shortened V by 5 bases and J by 0 bases, and 16 bases separated the two germline ends. The CDR3 is 16 amino acids. The CDR3 sequence is CATSRQGLYSNYGYTF. The CDR3 nucleotides are TGTGCCACCAGCCGCCAGGGGCTTTATTCTAACTATGGCTACACCTTC.

This clonotype was observed at least ten times. Here the CDR3 reads CASRRGQGANEQFF. In DNA form, the CDR3 reads TGTGCCAGCAGGAGGGGACAGGGTGCCAATGAGCAGTTCTTC. This chain connects TRBV2 to TRBJ2-1; 9 nucleotides align to TRBD1. Germline CDR1 is SNHLY and CDR2 is FYNNEI. V lost 6 bases and J lost 6; bases outside the gene matches: 6. The CDR3 loop spans 14 amino acids.

This clonotype appeared many times. CDR3 amino acids: CASSLVPGGGETQYF. The CDR3 nucleotides read TGCGCCAGCAGCTTGGTCCCTGGCGGGGGAGAGACCCAGTACTTC. The rearrangement uses TRBV5-1 and TRBJ2-5; 7 bases line up with TRBD2. There are 15 residues in the CDR3. V shed 0 bases and J 4 bases; nucleotides not matched to a gene: 6. Germline CDR1 SGHRS, CDR2 YFSETQ.